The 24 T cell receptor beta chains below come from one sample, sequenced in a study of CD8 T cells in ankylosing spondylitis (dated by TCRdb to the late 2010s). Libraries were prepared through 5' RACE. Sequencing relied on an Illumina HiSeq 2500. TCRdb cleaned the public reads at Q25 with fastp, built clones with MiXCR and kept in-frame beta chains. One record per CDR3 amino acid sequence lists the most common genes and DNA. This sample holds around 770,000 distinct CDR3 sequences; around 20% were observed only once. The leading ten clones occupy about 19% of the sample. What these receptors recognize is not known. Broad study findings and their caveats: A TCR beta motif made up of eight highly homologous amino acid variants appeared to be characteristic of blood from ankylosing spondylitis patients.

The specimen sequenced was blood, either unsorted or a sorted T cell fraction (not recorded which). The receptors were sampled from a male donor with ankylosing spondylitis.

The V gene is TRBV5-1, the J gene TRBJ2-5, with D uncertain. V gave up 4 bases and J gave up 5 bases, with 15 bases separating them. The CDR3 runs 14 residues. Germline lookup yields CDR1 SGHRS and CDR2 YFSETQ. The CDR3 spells CASSANGLTETQYF. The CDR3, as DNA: TGCGCCAGCAGCGCCAATGGGCTAACGGAGACCCAGTACTTC.

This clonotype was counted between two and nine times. The CDR3 region has the DNA TGTGCCAGCAGCGCCAGGGGCGTGAACACCGGGGAGCTGTTTTTT. Protein sequence: CASSARGVNTGELFF. The J gene is TRBJ2-2, the V gene TRBV11-3; tentative D call: TRBD1 (6 bases). Trimming removed 5 bases from V and 1 base from J, with 11 bases in between. CDR3 size: 15 residues. From germline, CDR1 is SGHNT and CDR2 YENEEA. The full variable domain, in which reference TRBV11-3 and TRBJ2-2 provide the parts outside the CDR3, is EAGVVQSPRYKIIEKKQPVAFWCNPISGHNTLYWYLQNLGQGPELLIRYENEEAVDDSQLPKDRFSAERLKGVDSTLKIQPAELGDSAVYLCASSARGVNTGELFFGEGSRLTVL.

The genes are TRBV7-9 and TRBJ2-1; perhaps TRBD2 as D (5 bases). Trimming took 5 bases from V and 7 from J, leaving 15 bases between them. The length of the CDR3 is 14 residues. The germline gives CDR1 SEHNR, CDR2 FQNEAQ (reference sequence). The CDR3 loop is CASSIPAGMNEQFF. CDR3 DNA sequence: TGTGCCAGCAGCATCCCTGCCGGGATGAATGAGCAGTTCTTC.

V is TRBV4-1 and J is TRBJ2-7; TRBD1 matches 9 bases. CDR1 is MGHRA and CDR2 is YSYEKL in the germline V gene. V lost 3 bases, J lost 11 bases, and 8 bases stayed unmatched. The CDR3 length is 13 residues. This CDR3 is CASSHPGQGEKYF. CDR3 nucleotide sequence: TGCGCCAGCAGCCATCCGGGACAGGGTGAGAAGTACTTC.

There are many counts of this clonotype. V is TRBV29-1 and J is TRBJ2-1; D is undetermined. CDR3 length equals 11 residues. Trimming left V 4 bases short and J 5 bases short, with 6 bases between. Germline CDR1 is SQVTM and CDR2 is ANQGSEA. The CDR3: CSVGRDNEQFF. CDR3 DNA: TGCAGCGTTGGTAGGGACAATGAGCAGTTCTTC.

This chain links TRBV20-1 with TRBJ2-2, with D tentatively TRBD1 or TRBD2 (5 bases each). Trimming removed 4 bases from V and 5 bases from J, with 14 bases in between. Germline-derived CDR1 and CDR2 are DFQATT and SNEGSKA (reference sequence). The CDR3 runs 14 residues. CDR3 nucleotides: TGCAGTGCTATTCAGGGAGTAGGGACCGGGGAGCTGTTTTTT. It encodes CSAIQGVGTGELFF.

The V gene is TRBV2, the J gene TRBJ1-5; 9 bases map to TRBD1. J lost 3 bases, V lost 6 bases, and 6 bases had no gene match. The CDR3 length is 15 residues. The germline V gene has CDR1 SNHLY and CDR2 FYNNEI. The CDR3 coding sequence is TGTGCCAGCAGCGCACAGGGGGCGAACAATCAGCCCCAGCATTTT. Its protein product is CASSAQGANNQPQHF.

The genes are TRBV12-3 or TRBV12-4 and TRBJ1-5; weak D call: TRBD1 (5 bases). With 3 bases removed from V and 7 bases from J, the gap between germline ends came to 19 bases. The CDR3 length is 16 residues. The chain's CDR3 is CASSFSGPRGGQPQHF. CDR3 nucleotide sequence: TGTGCCAGCAGTTTTTCCGGACCACGGGGCGGGCAGCCCCAGCATTTT.

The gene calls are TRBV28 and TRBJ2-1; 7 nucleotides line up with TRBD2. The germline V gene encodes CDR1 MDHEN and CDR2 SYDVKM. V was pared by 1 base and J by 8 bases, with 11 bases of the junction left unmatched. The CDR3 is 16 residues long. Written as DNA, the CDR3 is TGTGCCAGCAGTTTATTCGGACTAGAGCTTTGGGATGAGCAGTTCTTC. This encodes CASSLFGLELWDEQFF. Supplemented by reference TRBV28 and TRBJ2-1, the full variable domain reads DVKVTQSSRYLVKRTGEKVFLECVQDMDHENMFWYRQDPGLGLRLIYFSYDVKMKEKGDIPEGYSVSREKKERFSLILESASTNQTSMYLCASSLFGLELWDEQFFGPGTRLTVL.

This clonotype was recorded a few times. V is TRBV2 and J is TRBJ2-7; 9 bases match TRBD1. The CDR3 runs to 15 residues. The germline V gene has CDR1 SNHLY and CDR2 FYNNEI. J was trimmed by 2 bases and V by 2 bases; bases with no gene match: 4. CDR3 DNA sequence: TGTGCCAGCAGTGAATGGGGGGACAGGGCCTACGAGCAGTACTTC. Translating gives CASSEWGDRAYEQYF. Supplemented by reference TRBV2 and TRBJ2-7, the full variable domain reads EPEVTQTPSHQVTQMGQEVILRCVPISNHLYFYWYRQILGQKVEFLVSFYNNEISEKSEIFDDQFSVERPDGSNFTLKIRSTKLEDSAMYFCASSEWGDRAYEQYFGPGTRLTVT.

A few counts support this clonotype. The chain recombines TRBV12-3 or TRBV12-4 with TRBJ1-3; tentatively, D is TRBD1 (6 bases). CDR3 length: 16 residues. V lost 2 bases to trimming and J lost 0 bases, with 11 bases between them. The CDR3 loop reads CASSLRGQTSGNTIYF. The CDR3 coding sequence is TGTGCCAGCAGTTTACGCGGACAGACCTCTGGAAACACCATATATTTT.

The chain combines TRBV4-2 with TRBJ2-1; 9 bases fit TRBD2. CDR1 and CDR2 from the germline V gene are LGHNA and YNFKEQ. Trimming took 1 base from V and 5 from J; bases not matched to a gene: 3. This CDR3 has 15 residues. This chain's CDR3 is CASSQAGGGDNEQFF. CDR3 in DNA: TGTGCCAGCAGCCAAGCTGGCGGGGGGGACAATGAGCAGTTCTTC.

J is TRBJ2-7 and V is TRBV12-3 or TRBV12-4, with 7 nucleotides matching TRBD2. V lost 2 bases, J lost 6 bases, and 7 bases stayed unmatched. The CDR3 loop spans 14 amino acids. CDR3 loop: CASSLRRERGEQYF. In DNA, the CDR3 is TGTGCCAGCAGTTTACGGCGGGAGAGAGGCGAGCAGTACTTC.

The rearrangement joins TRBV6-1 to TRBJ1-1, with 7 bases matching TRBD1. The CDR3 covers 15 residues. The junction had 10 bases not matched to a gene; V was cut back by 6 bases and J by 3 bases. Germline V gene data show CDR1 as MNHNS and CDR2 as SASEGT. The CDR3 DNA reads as TGTGCCAGCAGAGCTAGGGGGCGGGTGGACACTGAAGCTTTCTTT. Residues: CASRARGRVDTEAFF.

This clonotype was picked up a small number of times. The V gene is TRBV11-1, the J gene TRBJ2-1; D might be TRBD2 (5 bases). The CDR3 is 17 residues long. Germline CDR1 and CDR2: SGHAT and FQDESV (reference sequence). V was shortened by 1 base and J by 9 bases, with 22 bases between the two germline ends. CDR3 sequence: CASSLVVSGELGSEQFF. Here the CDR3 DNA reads TGTGCCAGCAGCTTAGTAGTGAGTGGGGAGCTGGGGTCTGAGCAGTTCTTC.

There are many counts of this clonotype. CDR3 bases: TGTGCCAGCAGCCTAAGGGCGGTACAAGAGACCCAGTACTTC. Protein product: CASSLRAVQETQYF. The genes are TRBV3-1 and TRBJ2-5; D is ambiguous. CDR1 is LGHDT and CDR2 is YNNKEL in the germline V gene (reference sequence). The CDR3 is made up of 14 amino acids. Trimming shortened V by 4 bases and J by 2 bases, and 11 bases separated the two germline ends.

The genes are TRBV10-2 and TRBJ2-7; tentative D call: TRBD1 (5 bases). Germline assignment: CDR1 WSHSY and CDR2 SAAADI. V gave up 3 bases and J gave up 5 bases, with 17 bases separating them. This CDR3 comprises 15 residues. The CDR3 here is CASSDWGAGQHEQYF. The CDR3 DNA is TGCGCCAGCAGTGATTGGGGTGCAGGGCAACACGAGCAGTACTTC.

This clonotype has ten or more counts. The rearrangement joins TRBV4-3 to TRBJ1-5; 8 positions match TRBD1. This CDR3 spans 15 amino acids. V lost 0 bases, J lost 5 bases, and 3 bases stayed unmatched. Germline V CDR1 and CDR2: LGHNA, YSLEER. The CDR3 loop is CASSQDWTGYQPQHF. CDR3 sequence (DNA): TGCGCCAGCAGCCAAGATTGGACAGGGTATCAGCCCCAGCATTTT.

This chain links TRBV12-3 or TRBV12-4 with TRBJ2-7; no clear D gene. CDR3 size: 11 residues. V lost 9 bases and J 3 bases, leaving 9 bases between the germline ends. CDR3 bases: TGTGCCAGTCTCCCGAGCTACGAGCAGTACTTC. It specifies CASLPSYEQYF.

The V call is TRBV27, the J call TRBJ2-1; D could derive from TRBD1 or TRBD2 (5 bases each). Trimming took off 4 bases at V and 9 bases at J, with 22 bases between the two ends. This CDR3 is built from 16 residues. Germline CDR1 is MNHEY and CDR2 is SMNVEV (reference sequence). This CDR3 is CASSSPLPGPKGEQFF. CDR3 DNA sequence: TGTGCCAGCAGTTCCCCTCTGCCGGGGCCGAAGGGTGAGCAGTTCTTC.

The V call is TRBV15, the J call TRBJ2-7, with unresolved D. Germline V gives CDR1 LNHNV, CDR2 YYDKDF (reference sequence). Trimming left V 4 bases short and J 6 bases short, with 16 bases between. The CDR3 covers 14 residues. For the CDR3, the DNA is TGTGCCACCAGCACCACTCGATTCGTCTCCGAGCAGTACTTC. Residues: CATSTTRFVSEQYF.

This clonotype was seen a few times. In DNA form, the CDR3 reads TGTGCCAGCAGTTACGGAGGGAAGGAGGAGACCCAGTACTTC. It codes for CASSYGGKEETQYF. This sequence joins TRBV6-5 and TRBJ2-5, with D maybe TRBD2 (6 bases). Germline-derived CDR1 and CDR2 are MNHEY and SVGAGI. Trimming cost V 2 bases and J 5 bases, with 12 bases left between them. This CDR3 contains 14 residues.

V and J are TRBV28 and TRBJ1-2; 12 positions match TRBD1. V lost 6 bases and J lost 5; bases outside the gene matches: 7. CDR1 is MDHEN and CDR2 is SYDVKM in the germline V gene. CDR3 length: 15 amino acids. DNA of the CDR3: TGTGCCAGCAGAGGGACAGGGGGCGGGTGGTATGGCTACACCTTC. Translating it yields CASRGTGGGWYGYTF.

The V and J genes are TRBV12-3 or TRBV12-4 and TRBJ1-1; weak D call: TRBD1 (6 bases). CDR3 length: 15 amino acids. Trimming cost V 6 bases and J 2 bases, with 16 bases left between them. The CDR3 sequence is CASRPTGRINTEAFF. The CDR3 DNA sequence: TGTGCCAGCAGACCCACAGGGCGGATTAACACTGAAGCTTTCTTT.